What follows describes a single T cell receptor beta chain. The target antigen is unknown. Naive CD8 cells comprised CD45RO-negative, CCR7-positively selected cells, excluding terminally differentiated effector memory CD45RA+ cells. The data stem from a study of shared clonotypes between healthy human individuals. Clones were read by immunoSEQ multiplex PCR, and TCRdb kept only the in-frame ones, dropping some. The table includes about 2.1 million clones, around 95% detected once. Study-wide findings and caveats: A reduction in generation probabilities was seen for non-shared clonotypes relative to those shared by all four donors. A small donor pool kept down the genetic and exposure-history diversity that was represented.

The CDR3 runs 13 residues. V was clipped by 3 bases and J by 5 bases, with 7 bases between them. CDR1 and CDR2 from the germline V gene are SEHNR and FQNEAQ (reference sequence). Input material: naive CD8+ T cells from PBMCs. The TCR was taken from a young man in good health. Some clones in this sample may be carry-over from other donors' samples. The genes are TRBV7-9 and TRBJ1-4; no definite D call. The CDR3 loop reads CASSFLRNEKLFF. The CDR3 DNA reads as TGTGCCAGCAGCTTCTTGAGAAATGAAAAACTGTTTTTT.